The 20 T cell receptor beta chains listed next were all sequenced from one sample in a study of PD-1 blockade in classical Hodgkin lymphoma. The data were produced by immunoSEQ multiplex PCR, yet TCRdb's version contains in-frame clones alone and is incomplete. The data show approximately 44,000 clones, 69% seen once. Regarding time point: cycle 4 day 1 (C4D1), after around six weeks of nivolumab. Each patient relapsed following autologous stem cell transplantation, and prior brentuximab vedotin exposure differed. The source material was peripheral blood mononuclear cells (PBMCs), sampled before the fourth cycle of nivolumab. All receptors derive from a human donor with classical Hodgkin lymphoma.

The chain uses TRBV7-8 and TRBJ2-7; perhaps TRBD2 as D (5 bases). This CDR3 has 17 residues. Trimming removed 1 base at V and 0 bases at J, with 16 bases between. From germline, CDR1 is SGHVS and CDR2 FQNEAQ. The CDR3 loop reads CASSLEVEDRDSYEQYF. The CDR3 region has the DNA TGTGCCAGCAGCTTAGAGGTGGAGGATCGGGACTCCTACGAGCAGTACTTC.

V usage is TRBV7-9 and J usage is TRBJ2-6; D is unclear. The CDR3 runs to 14 residues. Per the germline V gene, CDR1 is SEHNR and CDR2 is FQNEAQ (reference sequence). V was trimmed by 5 bases and J by 3 bases, leaving 8 bases between them. The CDR3 region is CASSPWGGANVLTF. The CDR3 DNA reads TGTGCCAGCAGCCCTTGGGGTGGGGCCAACGTCCTGACTTTC.

This chain connects TRBV11-3 to TRBJ2-5; TRBD1 matches at 9 bases. The J segment lost 2 bases and the V segment lost 2 bases, leaving 6 bases of the junction unmatched. Germline V lookup: CDR1 SGHNT, CDR2 YENEEA. The CDR3 consists of 16 residues. This CDR3 is CASSLSTGQGQETQYF. The CDR3 DNA reads TGTGCCAGCAGCTTATCGACGGGACAGGGACAAGAGACCCAGTACTTC.

This clone occurred a few times. CDR3 coding DNA: TGTGCCAGCAGTTCCTTTCCGGGACAGGGTTACGAGCAGTACTTC. Protein: CASSSFPGQGYEQYF. The chain is built from TRBV28 and TRBJ2-7, with 9 bases identical to TRBD1. Per the germline V gene, CDR1 is MDHEN and CDR2 is SYDVKM. The CDR3 totals 15 residues. V gave up 4 bases and J gave up 4 bases; unmatched junction bases: 8.

The chain carries TRBV9 and TRBJ1-1, with TRBD1 matching over 8 bases. This CDR3 has 16 residues. V lost 3 bases and J lost 0; bases outside the gene matches: 7. Germline CDR1 and CDR2: SGDLS and YYNGEE. This CDR3 reads CASSAGGQVVNTEAFF. The CDR3 nucleotides are TGTGCCAGCAGCGCTGGGGGACAGGTGGTGAACACTGAAGCTTTCTTT.

The rearrangement joins TRBV10-3 to TRBJ1-2, with 9 bases fitting TRBD1. Germline V lookup: CDR1 ENHRY, CDR2 SYGVKD. V dropped 2 bases and J dropped 0; count of bases not matched to a gene: 4. This CDR3 is built from 16 residues. The CDR3 DNA sequence: TGTGCCATCAGTGAGGGGACAGGGCAGGCTAACTATGGCTACACCTTC. This translates into CAISEGTGQANYGYTF.

The table lists this clone with a count of one. The V gene is TRBV11-2, the J gene TRBJ2-5; a weak D match, TRBD1 (5 bases). Deletions cut 5 bases from V and 0 bases from J, with 13 bases between. CDR1 is SGHAT, CDR2 FQNNGV, per germline. The CDR3 consists of 15 residues. In DNA, the CDR3 is TGTGCCAGCAGCCCCCGGACAACGTACCAAGAGACCCAGTACTTC. Its translation: CASSPRTTYQETQYF.

Sample share makes this clone medium-sized. This chain uses TRBV27 with TRBJ1-6; the match to TRBD1 covers 9 bases. Per the germline V gene, CDR1 is MNHEY and CDR2 is SMNVEV (reference sequence). This CDR3 is built from 14 residues. V shed 7 bases, J shed 9 bases, and the junction held 7 bases outside the gene matches. The CDR3 DNA reads as TGTGCCAGCACCGCCGGGACAGGGCGTTCACCCCTCCACTTT. Residues: CASTAGTGRSPLHF.

The table lists this clone with a count of one. The rearrangement links TRBV7-2 to TRBJ2-1; D uncertain. This CDR3 spans 16 amino acids. The ends were cut back, 1 base at V and 5 bases at J, with 15 bases in the middle. Germline V lookup: CDR1 SGHTA, CDR2 FQGNSA. CDR3 DNA: TGTGCCAGCAGCTTAGTGTCATTGGAGCCTAACAATGAGCAGTTCTTC. It encodes CASSLVSLEPNNEQFF. The full variable domain, completed using reference TRBV7-2 and TRBJ2-1, is GAGVSQSPSNKVTEKGKDVELRCDPISGHTALYWYRQSLGQGLEFLIYFQGNSAPDKSGLPSDRFSAERTGGSVSTLTIQRTQQEDSAVYLCASSLVSLEPNNEQFFGPGTRLTVL.

The gene calls are TRBV9 and TRBJ1-2; D ambiguous. From germline, CDR1 is SGDLS and CDR2 YYNGEE. The CDR3 length is 17 residues. Trimming removed 0 bases at V and 6 bases at J, with 21 bases between. Written as DNA, the CDR3 is TGTGCCAGCAGCGTAGAGGTGGGGAGGACTGATGCAGATGGCTACACCTTC. Protein: CASSVEVGRTDADGYTF.

This clone is labeled medium-sized. The rearrangement links TRBV9 to TRBJ2-5; the match to TRBD1 covers 9 bases. V lost 1 base to trimming and J lost 4 bases; unmatched junction nucleotides: 5. The CDR3 is 15 amino acids. The germline gives CDR1 SGDLS, CDR2 YYNGEE. The DNA of the CDR3 is TGTGCCAGCAGCGTACGGACAGGGGAGGGAGAGACCCAGTACTTC. Amino acids: CASSVRTGEGETQYF.

V usage is TRBV13 and J usage is TRBJ2-5, with D perhaps TRBD1 or TRBD2 (5 bases each). Deletions cut 5 bases from V and 4 bases from J, with 14 bases between. Germline V lookup: CDR1 PRHDT, CDR2 FYEKMQ (reference sequence). CDR3 length: 14 amino acids. CDR3 loop: CASSPRDEGETQYF. DNA of the CDR3: TGTGCCAGCAGCCCGAGGGACGAAGGAGAGACCCAGTACTTC.

This CDR3 reads CASSGLTGGGETQYF. In DNA, the CDR3 is TGTGCCAGCAGCGGTCTGACAGGGGGCGGAGAGACCCAGTACTTC. The V gene is TRBV28, the J gene TRBJ2-5; 10 nucleotides align to TRBD1. Germline trimming cut 6 bases from V and 4 bases from J; bases unmatched to any gene: 8. The CDR3 loop spans 15 amino acids. The germline CDR1 and CDR2 sequences are MDHEN and SYDVKM. The full variable domain, completed using reference TRBV28 and TRBJ2-5, is DVKVTQSSRYLVKRTGEKVFLECVQDMDHENMFWYRQDPGLGLRLIYFSYDVKMKEKGDIPEGYSVSREKKERFSLILESASTNQTSMYLCASSGLTGGGETQYFGPGTRLLVL.

The chain links TRBV27 to TRBJ1-6, with 7 bases matching TRBD1. The CDR3 runs 12 residues. Germline V gene lookup returns CDR1 MNHEY and CDR2 SMNVEV (reference sequence). V shed 10 bases and J 8 bases; nucleotides not matched to a gene: 5. For the CDR3, the DNA is TGTGCCACCGGACAGGCGGATTCACCCCTCCACTTT. It encodes CATGQADSPLHF.

The rearrangement links TRBV7-6 to TRBJ2-5; the D gene could be TRBD1 or TRBD2 (5 bases each). From germline, CDR1 is SGHVS and CDR2 FNYEAQ. The CDR3 contains 13 residues. The V end was cut by 5 bases, the J end by 5 bases, with 12 bases between. The CDR3 DNA reads TGTGCCAGCAGCCTTAGCGAGGGGGAGACCCAGTACTTC. It yields the protein CASSLSEGETQYF.

This CDR3 is CASSLEDRAAEAFF. The CDR3 coding sequence is TGTGCCAGCAGCTTAGAGGACAGGGCCGCTGAAGCTTTCTTT. The rearrangement uses TRBV11-1 and TRBJ1-1, with 8 positions matching TRBD1. CDR1 and CDR2 (germline): SGHAT, FQDESV (reference sequence). Losses at the gene ends were 1 base for V and 6 bases for J; bases not matched to a gene: 4. The CDR3 is 14 amino acids. The full variable domain, completed using reference TRBV11-1 and TRBJ1-1, is EAEVAQSPRYKITEKSQAVAFWCDPISGHATLYWYRQILGQGPELLVQFQDESVVDDSQLPKDRFSAERLKGVDSTLKIQPAELGDSAMYLCASSLEDRAAEAFFGQGTRLTVV.

In this sample, this clone turned up a few times. V gene TRBV7-9 combines with J gene TRBJ1-2; 7 bases fit TRBD1. Germline CDR1 reads SEHNR; CDR2 reads FQNEAQ (reference sequence). CDR3 length: 15 residues. Germline trimming cut 4 bases from V and 6 bases from J; bases unmatched to any gene: 11. CDR3 DNA: TGTGCCAGCAGCTCCTACCTAACAGGGGTAGATGGCTACACCTTC. It specifies CASSSYLTGVDGYTF.

The rearrangement joins TRBV10-3 to TRBJ2-3; TRBD1 is a possible D gene (6 bases). V was clipped by 2 bases and J by 6 bases, with 12 bases between them. The CDR3 covers 14 residues. Germline CDR1 is ENHRY and CDR2 is SYGVKD. The CDR3: CAISERQVADTQYF. CDR3 nucleotides: TGTGCCATCAGTGAGCGACAGGTGGCCGATACGCAGTATTTT.

This clone was seen just once. The V and J genes are TRBV30 and TRBJ1-1; perhaps TRBD1 as D (5 bases). CDR1 is GTSNPN, CDR2 SVGIG, per germline (reference sequence). The ends were cut back, 1 base at V and 6 bases at J, with 9 bases in the middle. The CDR3 runs 12 residues. CDR3 amino acids: CAWSAGGAEAFF. CDR3 DNA: TGTGCCTGGAGTGCGGGGGGAGCTGAAGCTTTCTTT.

The sample holds a few counts of this clone. The V gene is TRBV6-1, the J gene TRBJ1-2; D gene uncertain. Germline CDR1 MNHNS, CDR2 SASEGT. The CDR3 spans 13 residues. V was trimmed by 4 bases and J by 3 bases, leaving 9 bases between them. The CDR3 loop is CASSGRVDYGYTF. The CDR3 nucleotides are TGTGCCAGCAGTGGTCGAGTGGACTATGGCTACACCTTC.